This TCR beta chain comes out of a study of T-cell memory formation after mild COVID-19 (dated by TCRdb to about 2021). With regard to the full study: Most TCR sequence clusters were specific to one of the two donors. T-cell clones expanding and contracting after mild COVID-19 in two donors were tracked by longitudinal TCRalpha and TCRbeta repertoire sequencing. The cohort comprised two young, previously healthy adult volunteers, one female and one male.

Study-level results and caveats: Whether the second-wave clones peaking on day 37 were SARS-CoV-2 specific was not confirmed. Clones contracting from day 15 to 85 had balanced CD4/CD8 phenotypes, while a second wave expanding from day 15 to 37 was biased towards CD4+. Contracting CD4+ clones turned up mainly in the CM and EM memory subsets, whereas EMRA was where CD8+ clones were enriched. Some responding clones were found in pre-infection memory, which suggests that pre-existing cross-reactive memory T cells took part in the SARS-CoV-2 response. Only two mild cases were covered by the study, and larger cohorts that include severe cases with pre-infection samples were considered necessary.

A remark on this clonotype: The target of this receptor is not known. Within one base of it there is no much larger clone, and no base qualities were kept.

Reads for this sample came from an Illumina NovaSeq 6000. TCRalpha and TCRbeta cDNA libraries were constructed by 5'RACE with constant-segment primers, with sample barcodes and unique molecular identifiers being introduced. RNA was extracted from every sample with Trizol reagent. Library amplification was performed in two PCR steps, and a second sample barcode and Illumina TruSeq adapters were introduced in the second step. Sequencing of libraries was performed on an Illumina NovaSeq with 2 x 150 bp paired-end reads. The source study handled its data this way. Demultiplexing of reads and collapsing into UMI-guided consensus sequences were performed with migec v1.2.7. Using mixcr v2.1.11, UMI consensuses were aligned to TRA and TRB V and J templates and then assembled into clonotypes. A clonotype was counted as expanded or contracted only when both edgeR and NoisET called the clonotype significant, with the noise models trained on biological replicates. For edgeR calls, a false discovery rate-adjusted p below 0.01 and a log2 fold-change threshold of 1 were applied. PCA with hierarchical clustering of max-normalized trajectories of the 1000 most abundant clonotypes was used as exploratory dynamics analysis. The CD4 or CD8 phenotype of responding clones was assigned using the separately sequenced CD4+ and CD8+ repertoires. The public reads were reprocessed in TCRdb via fastp at Q25 and MiXCR, keeping in-frame beta chains. Here each entry gathers all rows of one CDR3 protein and keeps the most common genes and DNA. These V and J calls rely on TCRdb rather than the paper's analysis. This sample comprises 110,000 to 150,000 distinct CDR3 sequences, 11% to 15% of them detected only once. The ten top clones hold 28% of the sample.

The CDR3, from cysteine to phenylalanine, totals 18 residues. Only the CDR3 region is kept as DNA, spanning 54 bases read in frame from base 1. The germline V gene (reference sequence) sets CDR1 to DFQATT and CDR2 to SNEGSKA. Trimming takes 0 bases off V and 0 bases off J; junction bases not matched to a gene: 5. PBMCs were isolated by Ficoll-Paque density gradient centrifugation. Sequenced sample: PBMCs or a T cell subset sorted from them (not recorded which). The receptor's source is an adult woman who had mild COVID-19 (a few samples of this study predate the infection). The sample titles of this study are shuffled in the database, so cell type and time point are left out; the donor was told from shared clones. The chain links TRBV20-1 with TRBJ2-3, with 14 bases matching TRBD2. The CDR3 protein: CSARDPTSGRVSTDTQYF. The DNA sequence reads TGCAGTGCTAGAGATCCGACTAGCGGGAGGGTTAGCACAGATACGCAGTATTTT.